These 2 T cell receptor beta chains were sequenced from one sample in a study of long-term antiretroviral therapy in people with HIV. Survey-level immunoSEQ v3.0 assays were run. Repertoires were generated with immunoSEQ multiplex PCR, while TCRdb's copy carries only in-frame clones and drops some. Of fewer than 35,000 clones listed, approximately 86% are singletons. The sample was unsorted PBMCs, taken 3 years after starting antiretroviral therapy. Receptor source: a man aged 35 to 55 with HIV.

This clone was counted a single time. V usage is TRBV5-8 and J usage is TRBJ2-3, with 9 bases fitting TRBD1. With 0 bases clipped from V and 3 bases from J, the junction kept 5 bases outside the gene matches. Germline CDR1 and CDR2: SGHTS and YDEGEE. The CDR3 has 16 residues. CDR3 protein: CASSLAGTGRTDTQYF. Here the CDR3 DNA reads TGTGCCAGCAGCTTGGCCGGGACAGGGAGAACAGATACGCAGTATTTT.

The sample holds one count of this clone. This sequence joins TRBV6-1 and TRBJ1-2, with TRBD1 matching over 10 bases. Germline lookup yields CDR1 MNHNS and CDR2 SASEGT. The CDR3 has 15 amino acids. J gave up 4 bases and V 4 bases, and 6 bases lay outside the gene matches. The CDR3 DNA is TGTGCCAGCAGTGGGACAGGGGGATGGATCTATGGCTACACCTTC. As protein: CASSGTGGWIYGYTF.